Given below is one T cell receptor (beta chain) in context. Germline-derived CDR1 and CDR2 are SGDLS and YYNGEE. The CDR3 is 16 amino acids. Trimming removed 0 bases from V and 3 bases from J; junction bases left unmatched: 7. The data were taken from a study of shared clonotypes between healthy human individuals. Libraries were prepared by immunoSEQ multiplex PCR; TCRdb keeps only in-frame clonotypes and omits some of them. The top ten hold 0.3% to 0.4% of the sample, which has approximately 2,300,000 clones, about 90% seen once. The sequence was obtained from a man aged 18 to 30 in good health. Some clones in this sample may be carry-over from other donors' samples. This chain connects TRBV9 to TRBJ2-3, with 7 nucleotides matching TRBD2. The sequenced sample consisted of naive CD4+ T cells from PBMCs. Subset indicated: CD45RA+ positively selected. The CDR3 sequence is CASSVVGGSLTDTQYF. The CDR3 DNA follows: TGTGCCAGCAGCGTAGTTGGCGGGAGTTTAACAGATACGCAGTATTTT.